This TCR beta chain comes out of a study of PD-L1 blockade in urothelial cancer. The protocol was immunoSEQ multiplex PCR, while the TCRdb copy is restricted to in-frame clones and leaves out a portion. In the table there are 31,000 or so clones, 80% to 90% of which are singletons. The time point was: peripheral blood 6 weeks after treatment start. Trimming stripped 3 bases from V and 1 base from J, with 17 bases between. Germline CDR1 is MGHRA and CDR2 is YSYEKL. The CDR3 runs 17 residues. This receptor was obtained from a man aged 80 or over with urothelial cancer. The sequenced sample was PBMCs, obtained around atezolizumab (anti-PD-L1) treatment. The V and J genes are TRBV4-1 and TRBJ2-3; perhaps TRBD2 as D (6 bases). In nucleotides, the CDR3 is TGCGCCAGCAGCCAGGGACTTTCTACCATCGGCACAGATACGCAGTATTTT. Its translation is CASSQGLSTIGTDTQYF.